The next 9 T cell receptor beta chains were all read from a single sample in a study of shared T cell receptors in the human thymus. Libraries were prepared by immunoSEQ multiplex PCR; TCRdb keeps only in-frame clonotypes and omits some of them. The sample lists 600,000 or so clones, approximately 87% occurring once. The same specimen was also included in a second study, on human thymus T cells.

Sequences were obtained from thymocytes. These TCRs come from a boy under two years old with a congenital heart defect.

The rearrangement joins TRBV6-5 to TRBJ2-5; D perhaps matches TRBD1 (5 bases). V dropped 4 bases and J dropped 1 base, with 13 bases sitting between them. This CDR3 comprises 15 residues. CDR1 and CDR2 from the germline V gene are MNHEY and SVGAGI. The CDR3 here is CASSSLKGRQETQYF. CDR3 DNA sequence: TGTGCCAGCAGTTCCTTAAAGGGGCGCCAAGAGACCCAGTACTTC.

The chain has TRBV4-1 and TRBJ2-1, with 12 bases fitting TRBD2. This CDR3 has 19 residues. CDR1 and CDR2 from the germline V gene are MGHRA and YSYEKL. V shed 7 bases, J shed 9 bases, and the junction held 22 bases outside the gene matches. The chain's CDR3 is CASTTSKELAGGTLGEQFF. The CDR3 DNA reads as TGCGCCAGCACCACAAGCAAAGAACTAGCGGGAGGAACCTTGGGTGAGCAGTTCTTC.

The J gene is TRBJ2-5, the V gene TRBV7-9; TRBD2 agrees at 9 bases. V lost 4 bases to trimming and J lost 3 bases; unmatched junction nucleotides: 9. Germline CDR1 SEHNR, CDR2 FQNEAQ (reference sequence). The CDR3 is 16 amino acids. CDR3 sequence: CASSWISGSGEETQYF. The CDR3 nucleotides are TGTGCCAGCAGCTGGATTAGCGGGAGCGGAGAAGAGACCCAGTACTTC.

The chain links TRBV5-1 to TRBJ1-1, with 7 bases matching TRBD1. CDR1 is SGHRS and CDR2 is YFSETQ in the germline V gene. This CDR3 contains 17 residues. Germline trimming cut 1 base from V and 1 base from J; bases unmatched to any gene: 10. As DNA, the CDR3 is TGCGCCAGCAGCTTGAGTAGCTGGACAGGAGGGAACACTGAAGCTTTCTTT. Its translation is CASSLSSWTGGNTEAFF.

V and J are TRBV7-2 and TRBJ2-2, with 7 nucleotides matching TRBD1. Germline V lookup: CDR1 SGHTA, CDR2 FQGNSA. Unmatched junction bases numbered 16, after V lost 5 bases and J lost 1 base. This CDR3 is built from 19 residues. As DNA, the CDR3 is TGTGCCAGCAGCCAAAACCCATTTGGACAGGCACAGAACACCGGGGAGCTGTTTTTT. It encodes CASSQNPFGQAQNTGELFF.

This clone has just one count. The genes are TRBV27 and TRBJ1-5; perhaps TRBD1 as D (5 bases). The germline V gene encodes CDR1 MNHEY and CDR2 SMNVEV (reference sequence). The V and J ends lost 5 bases and 2 bases respectively, with 7 bases between them. The CDR3 is made up of 13 amino acids. In DNA form, the CDR3 reads TGTGCCAGCAGTCAGGGCCGCAATCAGCCCCAGCATTTT. Translation gives CASSQGRNQPQHF.

The chain is built from TRBV27 and TRBJ2-1; 10 bases are shared with TRBD1. This CDR3 has 19 amino acids. The V segment lost 5 bases and the J segment 9 bases; nucleotides outside the gene matches: 22. CDR1 is MNHEY, CDR2 SMNVEV, per germline (reference sequence). The CDR3 reads CASSPYRTGGFRRIVEQFF. The CDR3 coding sequence is TGTGCCAGCAGTCCGTACCGGACAGGGGGTTTTAGGCGAATAGTTGAGCAGTTCTTC.

The rearrangement links TRBV2 to TRBJ1-4; D is perhaps TRBD1 (5 bases). CDR3 size: 14 residues. V lost 4 bases to trimming and J lost 8 bases, with 14 bases between them. Germline V gene sequence: CDR1 SNHLY, CDR2 FYNNEI. CDR3 nucleotide sequence: TGTGCCAGCAGTGTTGCAGGGATAGAAGAAAAACTGTTTTTT. The encoded protein is CASSVAGIEEKLFF.

The genes are TRBV5-1 and TRBJ2-5, with D possibly TRBD2 on 5 matching bases. V lost 0 bases, J lost 1 base, and 13 bases lay in between. CDR1 SGHRS and CDR2 YFSETQ come from the germline V gene. The CDR3 extends over 16 amino acids. The DNA for the CDR3 is TGCGCCAGCAGCTTGGCGGTAGCGAAAATCCAAGAGACCCAGTACTTC. This gives the protein CASSLAVAKIQETQYF. The full variable domain, its missing parts supplied by reference TRBV5-1 and TRBJ2-5, is KAGVTQTPRYLIKTRGQQVTLSCSPISGHRSVSWYQQTPGQGLQFLFEYFSETQRNKGNFPGRFSGRQFSNSRSEMNVSTLELGDSALYLCASSLAVAKIQETQYFGPGTRLLVL.